The 8 T cell receptor beta chains presented below share a single source sample, sequenced in a study of PD-L1 blockade in urothelial cancer. The time point was: peripheral blood 6 weeks after treatment start. TCRdb keeps only in-frame clones here, not all; method: immunoSEQ multiplex PCR. Counted here are tens of thousands of clones, almost 90% occurring once; the ten biggest clones make up 11%. The sequencing used PBMCs, collected around atezolizumab (anti-PD-L1) treatment. Receptor source: a man aged 60 to 75 with urothelial cancer.

The chain carries TRBV27 and TRBJ1-2; 7 bases map to TRBD1. The CDR3 is 14 amino acids. Germline CDR1 is MNHEY and CDR2 is SMNVEV (reference sequence). Trimming removed 2 bases from V and 6 bases from J; junction bases left unmatched: 6. The CDR3 loop reads CASSLAGGTDGYTF. Here the CDR3 DNA reads TGTGCCAGCAGTTTAGCAGGGGGGACCGATGGCTACACCTTC.

This chain connects TRBV14 to TRBJ2-7, with D possibly TRBD1 on 6 matching bases. The CDR3 sequence is 17 residues long. With 4 bases removed from V and 4 bases from J, the gap between germline ends came to 23 bases. Germline V gene lookup returns CDR1 SGHDN and CDR2 FVKESK. The CDR3 here is CASSPGTRTWGFYEQYF. CDR3 sequence (DNA): TGTGCCAGCAGCCCAGGGACACGAACGTGGGGGTTTTACGAGCAGTACTTC.

For the CDR3, the DNA is TGCGCCAGCAGCTTACAAGATAGGGAGATCTACGAGCAGTACTTC. Translation gives CASSLQDREIYEQYF. The rearrangement uses TRBV5-1 and TRBJ2-7; maybe TRBD2 (5 bases). The germline V gene encodes CDR1 SGHRS and CDR2 YFSETQ. This CDR3 comprises 15 residues. With 2 bases removed from V and 3 bases from J, the gap between germline ends came to 15 bases.

The chain has TRBV5-1 and TRBJ2-7, with a tentative D call TRBD1 (6 bases). V gave up 3 bases and J gave up 0 bases, with 10 bases separating them. The germline gives CDR1 SGHRS, CDR2 YFSETQ. CDR3 length: 14 amino acids. CDR3 loop: CASSSEDSSYEQYF. The DNA of the CDR3 is TGCGCCAGCAGCTCCGAGGACAGCTCCTACGAGCAGTACTTC.

This clone was picked up one time. The gene calls are TRBV15 and TRBJ2-7, with 12 bases lining up with TRBD2. The CDR3 is 17 amino acids. Germline CDR1 and CDR2: LNHNV and YYDKDF (reference sequence). With 0 bases clipped from V and 4 bases from J, the junction kept 7 bases outside the gene matches. CDR3 loop: CATSRDPSTSGSYEQYF. In DNA, the CDR3 is TGTGCCACCAGCAGAGATCCGTCGACTAGCGGGAGTTACGAGCAGTACTTC.

CDR3 sequence (DNA): TGTGCCAGCAGTGAACCGTGGTTCTTC. Protein product: CASSEPWFF. The rearrangement links TRBV6-1 to TRBJ2-1; D gene unclear. Germline CDR1 MNHNS, CDR2 SASEGT. V gave up 2 bases and J gave up 15 bases, with 5 bases separating them. This CDR3 is built from 9 residues.

The chain recombines TRBV6-5 with TRBJ1-1; D possibly corresponds to TRBD1 (6 bases). Trimming pared 6 bases from V and 4 bases from J, leaving 18 bases between. There are 15 residues in the CDR3. Germline CDR1 is MNHEY and CDR2 is SVGAGI. As DNA, the CDR3 is TGTGCCAGCAGGGAGCCCAGGGGTGTGGCCACTGAAGCTTTCTTT. It translates to CASREPRGVATEAFF.

In nucleotides, the CDR3 is TGTGCCAGCAGTTACTCAGGGGCGCGTAATCAGCCCCAGCATTTT. It codes for CASSYSGARNQPQHF. The rearrangement joins TRBV6-5 to TRBJ1-5; tentative D call: TRBD1 (5 bases). The CDR3 covers 15 residues. V lost 0 bases to trimming and J lost 4 bases, with 10 bases between them. Germline V lookup: CDR1 MNHEY, CDR2 SVGAGI.